These T cell receptor beta chains were read from a single sample in a study of T-cell reconstitution after alpha-beta-depleted transplantation in children. TCRdb independently ran MiXCR on the PCR reads; one entry per CDR3 protein. Among hundreds of thousands of distinct CDR3 sequences, roughly 8.2% were seen once, and the ten largest hold roughly 6%. This sample comprised PBMCs, mostly from graft donor cells, obtained 180 days after TCRalphabeta/CD19-depleted stem cell transplant. Source of these receptors: a male patient younger than 18 who had a stem cell transplant for acute lymphoblastic leukemia, so the T cells may come from the graft donor. Both conserved end residues are trimmed from each CDR3.

V gene	J gene	CDR3 protein
TRBV6-2/TRBV6-3	TRBJ1-5	ASSYDMIQGSNQPQH
TRBV28	TRBJ2-7	ASSFADGSEGYEQY
TRBV7-2	TRBJ1-3	ASVRGEAGFVSNTIY
TRBV25-1	TRBJ1-4	ASSDWGVGEKLF
TRBV20-1	TRBJ2-7	SAYNGYYEQY
TRBV14	TRBJ1-1	ASSQEEGTNTEAF
TRBV6-1	TRBJ2-7	ASSTTFYEQY
TRBV5-1	TRBJ2-3	ASSSGSSSGDTQY
TRBV9	TRBJ2-2	ASSVVGTANTGELF
TRBV7-9	TRBJ2-1	ASRLPGQGANEQF
TRBV3-1	TRBJ2-7	ASSVVRLAGSYEQY
TRBV5-1	TRBJ1-1	ASSQYTEAF
TRBV5-6	TRBJ2-7	ASSLAVGRGLPTEQY
TRBV7-2	TRBJ1-1	ASTNGMNTEAF
TRBV5-1	TRBJ2-7	ASSSTTSGRGGSYEQY
TRBV2	TRBJ1-2	TSSFGGTGHTLLKGYT
TRBV5-5	TRBJ2-4	ASSILPPPTGLNIQY
TRBV24-1	TRBJ1-2	ATSDRQTNYGYT
TRBV19	TRBJ2-1	ASSIVASSYNEQF
TRBV3-1	TRBJ1-2	ASSQEIHGYT
TRBV7-8	TRBJ1-4	ASSFGQGGSVGLF
TRBV12-3/TRBV12-4	TRBJ2-1	ASSLARGSEQF
TRBV20-1	TRBJ2-1	SEERKYNEQF
TRBV28	TRBJ2-5	ASSSSTGRKETQY
TRBV7-9	TRBJ2-2	ASRGPPPANTGELF
TRBV3-1	TRBJ2-1	ASSQVGTGRNEQF
TRBV4-1	TRBJ1-1	ASSPGPVQAF
TRBV20-1	TRBJ1-6	SAAGLDPFNSPLH
TRBV29-1	TRBJ2-7	SVIGPSYEQY
TRBV5-5	TRBJ2-1	ASSLDPTVHNEQF
TRBV25-1	TRBJ2-7	ASSAFSGTGYEQY
TRBV11-2	TRBJ2-3	ASSQARLAGNTDTQY
TRBV10-3	TRBJ1-2	AIGPRGADYGYT
TRBV4-3	TRBJ1-3	ASSQDLLLGSGNTIY
TRBV7-2	TRBJ1-3	ASSLPPGNTIY
TRBV28	TRBJ2-5	ASSSPLRETQY
TRBV4-3	TRBJ2-3	ASSQELLAGATDTQY
TRBV10-3	TRBJ2-2	AIHGGPTGELF
TRBV15	TRBJ2-3	ATSRDRAGVDTQY
TRBV7-9	TRBJ1-6	ASSLAGGSSPLH
TRBV11-2	TRBJ1-5	ASSQGGPQH
TRBV14	TRBJ1-6	ASSDHRDNSPLH
TRBV2	TRBJ2-7	ASRPQGAPYEQY
TRBV28	TRBJ2-2	ASSLGFREQTGELF
TRBV12-3/TRBV12-4	TRBJ1-1	ASSPVGGARAF
TRBV5-1	TRBJ2-3	ASSYSGYSTDTQY
TRBV6-5	TRBJ1-6	AAGQGNSPLH
TRBV2	TRBJ1-6	ASSDVAGYNSPLH
TRBV14	TRBJ2-1	ASSQERDWSSYNEQF
TRBV11-3	TRBJ2-7	ASSLDRVSTYEQY
TRBV7-2	TRBJ2-7	ASSLGEYHYEQY
TRBV20-1	TRBJ1-5	SATRTSSGHQPQH
TRBV10-3	TRBJ2-5	AIRDRVKETQY
TRBV5-5	TRBJ1-5	ASSRTGFEQPQH
TRBV20-1	TRBJ2-3	SALRLAGGPRCTDTQY